The sequence of this TCR beta chain was determined in a study of shared clonotypes between healthy human individuals. Study-level information: CD4 naive and CD4 memory each took three plates per donor, while CD8 naive took two and CD8 memory one. Overall study findings and caveats: Naive subsets tended to show greater estimated richness than memory subsets.

Germline V lookup: CDR1 SGHDT, CDR2 YYEEEE. V was cut by 0 bases and J by 6 bases, with 9 bases left in between. CDR3 size: 14 residues. In the original analysis: Junction-only sequences without quality scores were provided by ImmunoSEQ, so filtering was different. The data were produced by immunoSEQ multiplex PCR, yet TCRdb's version contains in-frame clones alone and is incomplete. V and J calls and clone size are those listed in that table; D and trimming were worked out from the DNA. The data show around 2.5 million clones, approximately 93% seen once. About this clone itself: No antigen is known for it.

The genes are TRBV5-6 and TRBJ1-4; D might be TRBD1 (5 bases). The receptor's source is a man aged 18 to 30 in good health. Some clones in this sample may be carry-over from other donors' samples. The sample was naive CD4+ T cells from PBMCs. Subset specified: CD45RA+ positively selected. The CDR3 reads CASSLAPRDEKLFF. The DNA of the CDR3 is TGTGCCAGCAGCTTGGCGCCCAGGGATGAAAAACTGTTTTTT.